The entry below gives a single T cell receptor (beta chain) sequence along with its context. This sample was taken from a study of blood T cell repertoires in COVID-19. For the study at large: The samples span acute and convalescent COVID-19 from the United States, Italy and Spain. T cells, B-cell-depleted T cells, or PBMCs supplied cDNA or gDNA.

Original handling: Estimation of nucleated cell counts relied on the amplification of reference gene primers. Data came from immunoSEQ multiplex PCR; TCRdb stores just in-frame clones and leaves some out. V, J and clone size derive from that table, while D and trimming were established from the DNA sequence. The top ten hold approximately 12% of the sample, which has 150,000 to 250,000 clones, 82% seen once. The V gene lost 5 bases and the J gene lost 3 bases, with 8 bases spanning the gap. There are 13 residues in the CDR3. The chain combines TRBV12-3 or TRBV12-4 with TRBJ1-3; no reliable D call. What was sequenced was PBMCs or T cells enriched from blood (not recorded which). The sequence derives from a middle-aged man who had recovered from COVID-19. The CDR3 nucleotides read TGTGCCAGCAGTCCGACTAATGGAAACACCATATATTTT. This encodes CASSPTNGNTIYF.